The clone carrying this TCR beta chain came up many times. Antigen: not known. Additional DNA sequences in this sample encode the identical CDR3. The data were taken from a study of metastatic and nonmetastatic thyroid tumors. Study-wide background: The authors compared repertoires across blood and tumor or nodule tissue from malignant and benign thyroid patients.

Study observations and caveats: Reportedly, malignant thyroid tumors had significantly higher TCR beta diversity than benign nodules, in blood and tumor.

From the PCR reads, TCRdb re-called clones with MiXCR. The table has 15,000 to 20,000 clones, 15% to 19% seen once. No patient had received any treatment before thyroid surgery. The source is a female donor with papillary thyroid cancer or a benign thyroid nodule (not recorded which). Some clones in this sample may be carry-over from other donors' samples. The specimen sequenced was blood.

The DNA of the CDR3 is TGCGCCAGCAGCTTCACGGGACAGGGCGTTGGCACTGAAGCTTTCTTT. It is translated as CASSFTGQGVGTEAFF. The rearrangement uses TRBV5-1 and TRBJ1-1; 9 bases line up with TRBD1. The V segment lost 2 bases and the J segment 4 bases; nucleotides outside the gene matches: 9. CDR1 and CDR2 from the germline V gene are SGHRS and YFSETQ. This CDR3 is built from 16 residues.